One sample yielded the 25 T cell receptor beta chains listed below, sequenced in a study of cytomegalovirus exposure and HLA in healthy donors. Amplification used 60 Vbeta primers and 13 Jbeta primers. Produced via immunoSEQ multiplex PCR; TCRdb's table is partial and in-frame only. The sample consists of roughly 86,000 clones, around 66% of them appearing once. The sequenced sample consisted of PBMCs. The source is a man aged 25 to 45 in good health and CMV-seronegative.

This clone was observed a few times. CDR3 DNA sequence: TGTGCCAGCAGCCTGGGACAGGGGGGCTATCAGCCCCAGCATTTT. It encodes CASSLGQGGYQPQHF. The chain couples TRBV5-5 to TRBJ1-5, with 11 positions matching TRBD1. Trimming at V came to 4 bases and at J to 5 bases, leaving 5 bases not matched to a gene. The CDR3 consists of 15 residues. Germline assignment: CDR1 SGHKS and CDR2 YYEKEE (reference sequence). Full variable domain (rest looked up from reference TRBV5-5 and TRBJ1-5): DAGVTQSPTHLIKTRGQQVTLRCSPISGHKSVSWYQQVLGQGPQFIFQYYEKEERGRGNFPDRFSARQFPNYSSELNVNALLLGDSALYLCASSLGQGGYQPQHFGDGTRLSIL.

This clone has just a few counts. This chain joins TRBV9 and TRBJ2-4, with a tentative D call TRBD2 (5 bases). The CDR3 is 17 amino acids. Trimming took off 4 bases at V and 0 bases at J, with 17 bases between the two ends. CDR1 SGDLS and CDR2 YYNGEE come from the germline V gene. CDR3 DNA: TGTGCCAGCAGCCCCACGGCCGGGATCTTAGCCAAAAACATTCAGTACTTC. Translating it yields CASSPTAGILAKNIQYF.

This clone was recorded once. V usage is TRBV4-2 and J usage is TRBJ2-1; D is possibly TRBD2 (6 bases). Looked up from germline, CDR1 is LGHNA and CDR2 is YNFKEQ. V lost 4 bases and J 1 base, leaving 14 bases between the germline ends. The CDR3 has 16 residues. The CDR3 coding sequence is TGTGCCAGCAGCCCGCTGGGGCGGGGATCCTACAATGAGCAGTTCTTC. Its translation: CASSPLGRGSYNEQFF.

The chain employs TRBV27 and TRBJ1-2; D call uncertain. The CDR3 totals 15 residues. With 0 bases removed from V and 4 bases from J, the gap between germline ends came to 12 bases. Germline V lookup: CDR1 MNHEY, CDR2 SMNVEV (reference sequence). The CDR3 loop is CASSLSAVRSYGYTF. The CDR3 region has the DNA TGTGCCAGCAGTTTATCGGCAGTAAGGAGCTATGGCTACACCTTC.

The rearrangement joins TRBV5-5 to TRBJ2-2; 15 bases are shared with TRBD2. V shed 0 bases, J shed 6 bases, and the junction held 9 bases outside the gene matches. There are 19 residues in the CDR3. The germline V gene has CDR1 SGHKS and CDR2 YYEKEE (reference sequence). CDR3 in DNA: TGTGCCAGCAGCTTGGCTACCCCTGGACTAGCGGGAGGGGCCGGGGAGCTGTTTTTT. Amino acids: CASSLATPGLAGGAGELFF.

This chain joins TRBV19 and TRBJ1-1, with 7 bases identical to TRBD1. Germline assignment: CDR1 LNHDA and CDR2 SQIVND (reference sequence). After removal of 2 bases from V and 5 bases from J, the junction contained 20 bases not matched to a gene. This CDR3 is built from 19 residues. CDR3 in amino acids: CASSISLTRTGHRKTEAFF. CDR3 coding DNA: TGTGCCAGTAGTATATCTTTGACTAGGACAGGCCACCGTAAAACTGAAGCTTTCTTT.

The chain combines TRBV2 with TRBJ2-1, with 7 bases identical to TRBD2. CDR3 length: 16 amino acids. The V gene end was trimmed by 6 bases and the J gene end by 1 base; junction bases not matched to a gene: 9. From germline, CDR1 is SNHLY and CDR2 FYNNEI. The CDR3 loop reads CASRVGASGSYNEQFF. The CDR3, as DNA: TGTGCCAGCAGGGTTGGAGCTAGCGGATCCTACAATGAGCAGTTCTTC.

The rearrangement links TRBV4-3 to TRBJ2-7; 8 bases map to TRBD1. The germline gives CDR1 LGHNA, CDR2 YSLEER. The V segment lost 6 bases and the J segment 1 base; nucleotides outside the gene matches: 2. The CDR3 spans 13 residues. The CDR3 loop reads CASSRDRSYEQYF. As DNA, the CDR3 is TGCGCCAGCAGTCGGGACAGGTCCTACGAGCAGTACTTC.

V gene TRBV19 combines with J gene TRBJ2-5; perhaps TRBD1 as D (6 bases). Per the germline V gene, CDR1 is LNHDA and CDR2 is SQIVND (reference sequence). This CDR3 spans 18 amino acids. V dropped 1 base and J dropped 4 bases, with 22 bases sitting between them. The CDR3 here is CASSIAVPFRGNRETQYF. The CDR3 coding sequence is TGTGCCAGTAGTATAGCGGTGCCCTTCAGGGGAAACCGAGAGACCCAGTACTTC.

The sample holds a few counts of this clone. The rearrangement links TRBV7-2 to TRBJ1-2, with D possibly TRBD1 on 6 matching bases. The length of the CDR3 is 15 residues. CDR1 and CDR2 (germline): SGHTA, FQGNSA. The ends were cut back, 1 base at V and 5 bases at J, with 14 bases in the middle. The CDR3 coding sequence is TGTGCCAGCAGCTTAGGGCGGTGGCAGGGGTATGGCTACACCTTC. Translation gives CASSLGRWQGYGYTF. The whole variable domain, remainder taken from reference TRBV7-2 and TRBJ1-2, is GAGVSQSPSNKVTEKGKDVELRCDPISGHTALYWYRQSLGQGLEFLIYFQGNSAPDKSGLPSDRFSAERTGGSVSTLTIQRTQQEDSAVYLCASSLGRWQGYGYTFGSGTRLTVV.

The rearrangement links TRBV4-1 to TRBJ2-4, with 10 positions matching TRBD2. The J segment lost 0 bases and the V segment lost 0 bases, leaving 2 bases of the junction unmatched. CDR3 length equals 17 residues. Germline V gene data show CDR1 as MGHRA and CDR2 as YSYEKL. CDR3 nucleotide sequence: TGCGCCAGCAGCCAAGAACTAGCGGGACCAGCCAAAAACATTCAGTACTTC. It specifies CASSQELAGPAKNIQYF.

This chain connects TRBV6-5 to TRBJ1-2, with D maybe TRBD1 (6 bases). From germline, CDR1 is MNHEY and CDR2 SVGAGI. The V end was cut by 5 bases, the J end by 2 bases, with 9 bases between. CDR3 length equals 13 residues. The CDR3 is CASSLQGNYGYTF. Here the CDR3 DNA reads TGTGCCAGCAGTCTTCAGGGGAACTATGGCTACACCTTC.

The chain uses TRBV5-4 and TRBJ2-7; 11 bases are a match to TRBD2. The CDR3 is 14 residues long. Germline values: CDR1 SGHNT, CDR2 YYREEE (reference sequence). V gave up 5 bases and J gave up 6 bases; unmatched junction bases: 7. The CDR3 region has the DNA TGTGCCAGCAGATTAGCGGGAGGGCCCTCCGAGCAGTACTTC. Protein sequence: CASRLAGGPSEQYF. The variable domain in full, with the rest retrieved from reference TRBV5-4 and TRBJ2-7, is ETGVTQSPTHLIKTRGQQVTLRCSSQSGHNTVSWYQQALGQGPQFIFQYYREEENGRGNFPPRFSGLQFPNYSSELNVNALELDDSALYLCASRLAGGPSEQYFGPGTRLTVT.

The sample holds a few counts of this clone. This chain joins TRBV7-9 and TRBJ1-2, with a possible D match to TRBD1 (5 bases). The ends were cut back, 0 bases at V and 8 bases at J, with 13 bases in the middle. CDR1 and CDR2 from the germline V gene are SEHNR and FQNEAQ (reference sequence). This CDR3 comprises 14 residues. The CDR3 sequence is CASSLAQGVRGYTF. CDR3 nucleotides: TGTGCCAGCAGCTTAGCGCAGGGTGTTCGAGGCTACACCTTC.

On this clone itself: At one end, the junction sequence differs from germline, possibly due to a read error. This chain connects TRBV10-3 to TRBJ1-1; no definite D call. The CDR3 extends over 16 amino acids. From germline, CDR1 is ENHRY and CDR2 SYGVKD. CDR3 nucleotides: TGTGCCAGCAGTTACTCGTACAGTTACATGAACACTGAAGCTTTCTTT. Translating gives CASSYSYSYMNTEAFF.

CDR3 bases: TGTGCCAGCAGTGAATATTATCGCGGGAGGACCCACACCGGGGAGCTGTTTTTT. Amino acid sequence: CASSEYYRGRTHTGELFF. The gene calls are TRBV25-1 and TRBJ2-2; the match to TRBD2 covers 8 bases. The CDR3 covers 18 residues. Germline loops: CDR1 MGHDK, CDR2 SYGVNS. After removal of 0 bases from V and 3 bases from J, the junction contained 9 bases not matched to a gene. The full variable domain, in which reference TRBV25-1 and TRBJ2-2 provide the parts outside the CDR3, is EADIYQTPRYLVIGTGKKITLECSQTMGHDKMYWYQQDPGMELHLIHYSYGVNSTEKGDLSSESTVSRIRTEHFPLTLESARPSHTSQYLCASSEYYRGRTHTGELFFGEGSRLTVL.

As concerns this clone: The junction differs from germline at one of its ends, possibly a read error. The rearrangement joins TRBV29-1 to TRBJ2-7; D ambiguous. Germline V gene sequence: CDR1 SQVTM, CDR2 ANQGSEA. This CDR3 spans 11 amino acids. The CDR3 reads CSVEGTYGQYF. The CDR3 DNA reads as TGCAGCGTTGAAGGTACCTACGGGCAGTACTTC.

DNA for the CDR3: TGTGCCATCAGTGATGGCGGTAGCTCCTACAATGAGCAGTTCTTC. Encoded protein: CAISDGGSSYNEQFF. The V and J genes are TRBV10-3 and TRBJ2-1; D unresolved. The CDR3 runs 15 residues. The V end lost 3 bases, the J end lost 0 bases, and 9 bases lay between the germline ends. Germline loops: CDR1 ENHRY, CDR2 SYGVKD.

J is TRBJ2-2 and V is TRBV5-1; possibly TRBD1 for D (5 bases). Per germline, CDR1 SGHRS and CDR2 YFSETQ. V lost 0 bases to trimming and J lost 4 bases, with 16 bases between them. The length of the CDR3 is 17 residues. CDR3 protein: CASSLVAGNVVTGELFF. CDR3 nucleotide sequence: TGCGCCAGCAGCTTGGTGGCAGGGAATGTGGTCACCGGGGAGCTGTTTTTT.

The V and J genes are TRBV27 and TRBJ2-6, with 8 bases matching TRBD1. The germline gives CDR1 MNHEY, CDR2 SMNVEV (reference sequence). CDR3 length: 18 residues. The ends lost 2 bases at V and 0 bases at J; junction bases unmatched: 6. The CDR3 spells CASSLIPGQVSGANVLTF. In DNA, the CDR3 is TGTGCCAGCAGTTTAATCCCGGGACAGGTCTCTGGGGCCAACGTCCTGACTTTC.

The chain joins TRBV5-6 to TRBJ1-2; TRBD1 matches 7 bases. This CDR3 contains 12 residues. CDR1 and CDR2 from the germline V gene are SGHDT and YYEEEE. The junction had 5 bases not matched to a gene; V was cut back by 4 bases and J by 8 bases. CDR3 sequence reads: CASSKTGSGYTF. The CDR3 DNA is TGTGCCAGCAGCAAGACAGGGAGCGGCTACACCTTC.

The V gene is TRBV4-1, the J gene TRBJ1-1; 8 bases are shared with TRBD1. This CDR3 comprises 15 residues. The germline CDR1 and CDR2 sequences are MGHRA and YSYEKL. The V and J ends lost 4 bases and 1 base, in that order; junction bases with no gene match: 5. CDR3 DNA: TGCGCCAGCAGCCGAGGACAGGGCTCGAACACTGAAGCTTTCTTT. Amino acids: CASSRGQGSNTEAFF.

This rearrangement joins TRBV5-8 to TRBJ2-6; weak D call: TRBD1 (6 bases). Germline lookup yields CDR1 SGHTS and CDR2 YDEGEE. The CDR3 sequence is 17 residues long. V lost 3 bases and J lost 0, with 13 bases in between. CDR3: CASSSRGISSGANVLTF. The CDR3, as DNA: TGTGCCAGCAGCTCCAGGGGAATAAGCTCTGGGGCCAACGTCCTGACTTTC.

The V call is TRBV5-8, the J call TRBJ1-1, with no clear D. Trimming removed 4 bases at V and 4 bases at J, with 17 bases between. Germline CDR1 reads SGHTS; CDR2 reads YDEGEE. The CDR3 runs 15 residues. In DNA, the CDR3 is TGTGCCAGCAGCCCACCCCAGTGGAGAAGCACTGAAGCTTTCTTT. Translation: CASSPPQWRSTEAFF.

This clone was picked up a small number of times. The chain has TRBV15 and TRBJ2-7, with 8 bases identical to TRBD1. Germline V gene sequence: CDR1 LNHNV, CDR2 YYDKDF (reference sequence). V gave up 0 bases and J gave up 0 bases; unmatched junction bases: 4. CDR3 length equals 16 residues. CDR3 residues: CATSRDRDRSSYEQYF. In DNA, the CDR3 is TGTGCCACCAGCAGAGATCGGGACAGGTCCTCCTACGAGCAGTACTTC.